This TCR beta chain was sequenced in a study of blood T cell repertoires in COVID-19. Study information: Sources were T cells, B-cell-depleted T cells, or PBMCs; the material itself was cDNA or gDNA.

The study assigned cohorts using participant-reported clinical history. Germline V gives CDR1 LNHDA, CDR2 SQIVND (reference sequence). The CDR3 contains 14 residues. V was pared by 7 bases and J by 6 bases, with 19 bases between. This clone appeared a few times. In the original analysis: It was from reference gene primer amplification that nucleated cell counts were estimated. The protocol was immunoSEQ multiplex PCR, while the TCRdb copy is restricted to in-frame clones and leaves out a portion. The V and J calls and clone size were taken over from that table, and D and trimming were inferred from the DNA. The repertoire consists of about 250,000 clones, with around 90% occurring once and the leading ten covering about 1.6%.

J is TRBJ2-7 and V is TRBV19; D is unresolved. Sequencing was carried out using PBMCs or T cells enriched from blood (not recorded which). The sequence derives from a woman aged 45-65 years who had recovered from COVID-19. The CDR3 DNA reads as TGTGCCAGTACAAACCGCCTTGGCAGTCCCGAGCAGTACTTC. Amino acid sequence: CASTNRLGSPEQYF.